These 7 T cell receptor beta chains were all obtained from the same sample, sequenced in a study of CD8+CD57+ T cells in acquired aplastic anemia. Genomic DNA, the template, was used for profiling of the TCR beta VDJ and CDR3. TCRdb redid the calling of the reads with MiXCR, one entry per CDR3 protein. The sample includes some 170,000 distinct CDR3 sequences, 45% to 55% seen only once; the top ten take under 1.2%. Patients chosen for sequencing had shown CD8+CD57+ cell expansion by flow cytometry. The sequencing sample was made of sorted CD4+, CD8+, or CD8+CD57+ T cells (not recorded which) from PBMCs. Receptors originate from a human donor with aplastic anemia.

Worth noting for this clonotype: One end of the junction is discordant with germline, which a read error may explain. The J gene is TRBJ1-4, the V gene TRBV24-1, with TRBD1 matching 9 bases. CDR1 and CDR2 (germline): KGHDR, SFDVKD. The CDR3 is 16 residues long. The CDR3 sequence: CATSDQDRGLNEKLFF. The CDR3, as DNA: TGTGCCACTAGTGACCAGGACAGGGGCCTTAATGAAAAACTGTTTTTT.

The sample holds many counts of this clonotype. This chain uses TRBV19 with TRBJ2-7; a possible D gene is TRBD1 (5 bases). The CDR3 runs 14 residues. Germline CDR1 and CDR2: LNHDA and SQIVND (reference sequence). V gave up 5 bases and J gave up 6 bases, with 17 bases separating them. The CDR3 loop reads CASSVTQGPGEQYF. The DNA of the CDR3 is TGTGCCAGTAGTGTGACGCAGGGCCCCGGCGAGCAGTACTTC.

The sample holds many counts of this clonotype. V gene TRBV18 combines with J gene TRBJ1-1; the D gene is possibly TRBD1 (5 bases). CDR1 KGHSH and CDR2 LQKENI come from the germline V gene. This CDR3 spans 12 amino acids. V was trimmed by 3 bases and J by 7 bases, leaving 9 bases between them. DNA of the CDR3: TGTGCCAGCTCACCCCAGGGAGGTGAAGCTTTCTTT. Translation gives CASSPQGGEAFF. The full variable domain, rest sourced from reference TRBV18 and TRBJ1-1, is NAGVMQNPRHLVRRRGQEARLRCSPMKGHSHVYWYRQLPEEGLKFMVYLQKENIIDESGMPKERFSAEFPKEGPSILRIQQVVRGDSAAYFCASSPQGGEAFFGQGTRLTVV.

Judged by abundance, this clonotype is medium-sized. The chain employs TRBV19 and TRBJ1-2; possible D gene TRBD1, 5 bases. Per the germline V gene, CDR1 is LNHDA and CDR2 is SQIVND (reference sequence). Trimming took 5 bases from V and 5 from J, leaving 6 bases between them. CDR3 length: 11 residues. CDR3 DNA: TGTGCCAGTAGTCCAGGGTATGGCTACACCTTC. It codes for CASSPGYGYTF.

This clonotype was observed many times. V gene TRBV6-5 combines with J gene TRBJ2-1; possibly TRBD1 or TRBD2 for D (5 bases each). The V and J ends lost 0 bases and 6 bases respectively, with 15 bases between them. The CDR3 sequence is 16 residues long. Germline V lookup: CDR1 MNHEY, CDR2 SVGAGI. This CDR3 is CASSYSRGVLGNEQFF. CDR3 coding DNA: TGTGCCAGCAGTTACTCGAGAGGGGTACTAGGCAATGAGCAGTTCTTC.

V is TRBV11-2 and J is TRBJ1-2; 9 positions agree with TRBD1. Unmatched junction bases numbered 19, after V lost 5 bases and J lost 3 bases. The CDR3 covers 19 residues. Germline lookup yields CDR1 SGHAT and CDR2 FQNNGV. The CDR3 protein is CASSPRSNRGPVLHYGYTF. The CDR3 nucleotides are TGTGCCAGCAGCCCGAGGTCGAACAGGGGGCCCGTCCTGCACTATGGCTACACCTTC.

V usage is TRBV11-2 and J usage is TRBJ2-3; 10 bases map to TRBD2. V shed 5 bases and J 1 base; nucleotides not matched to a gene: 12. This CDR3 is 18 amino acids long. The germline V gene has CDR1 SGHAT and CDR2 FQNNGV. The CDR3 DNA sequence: TGTGCCAGCAGCCCCCCAAGCGGGGGGGCCCGTGGCACAGATACGCAGTATTTT. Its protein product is CASSPPSGGARGTDTQYF.